The 29 T cell receptor beta chains below come from one sample, sequenced in a study of T cell responses to AZD1222 COVID-19 vaccine (dated by TCRdb to the early 2020s). Libraries were built with the immunoSEQ multiplex PCR assay. Sourced from immuneACCESS, this table was stored by TCRdb with only in-frame sequences that have V and J called. A share of the clones is absent; for the studies checked, an unresolved V gene accounts for under half, and the remainder has no known explanation. For this sample there are 80,000 to 95,000 clones; 88% appear just once. The ten largest make up 6.9% of the sample. The time point label of this sample denotes: about 28 days (+/-7) after the second vaccine dose. The sample here was peripheral blood, taken 28 days after the second AZD1222 dose. The source of these receptors is an adult who received the AZD1222 COVID-19 vaccine.

The J gene is TRBJ1-3, the V gene TRBV4-2, with 8 bases matching TRBD1. Germline CDR1 LGHNA, CDR2 YNFKEQ. This CDR3 has 16 residues. The ends lost 5 bases at V and 0 bases at J; junction bases unmatched: 6. The CDR3 spells CASSLGQALSGNTIYF. CDR3 bases: TGTGCCAGCAGCTTGGGACAGGCACTCTCTGGAAACACCATATATTTT.

The chain links TRBV2 to TRBJ1-5; D not certain. Per the germline V gene, CDR1 is SNHLY and CDR2 is FYNNEI. CDR3 size: 12 residues. Trimming left V 8 bases short and J 0 bases short, with 5 bases between. DNA for the CDR3: TGTGCCAGCCAATATAGCAATCAGCCCCAGCATTTT. It is translated as CASQYSNQPQHF.

J is TRBJ1-6 and V is TRBV4-1, with D unresolved. Germline V gene data show CDR1 as MGHRA and CDR2 as YSYEKL. The CDR3 runs to 14 residues. Trimming left V 1 base short and J 7 bases short, with 8 bases between. The CDR3 DNA reads TGCGCCAGCAGCCAAGGCCAAGGGAATTCACCCCTCCACTTT. Translation gives CASSQGQGNSPLHF.

The chain recombines TRBV21-1 with TRBJ1-2; the table's TRBD1 call for D was not verified on the DNA. TRBV21-1 is a recognized pseudogene. The CDR3 runs 15 residues. CDR3 sequence: CASSKRGHSPYGYTF. The CDR3 bases are TGTGCCAGCAGCAAAAGAGGACATTCCCCCTATGGCTACACCTTC.

The chain couples TRBV10-2 to TRBJ1-1; D perhaps matches TRBD1 (6 bases). Germline CDR1 and CDR2: WSHSY and SAAADI. The length of the CDR3 is 15 residues. The V end was cut by 4 bases, the J end by 0 bases, with 12 bases between. This chain's CDR3 is CASSGRQVMNTEAFF. The CDR3 DNA follows: TGCGCCAGCAGTGGGCGACAGGTTATGAACACTGAAGCTTTCTTT.

The rearrangement links TRBV6-5 to TRBJ1-6; TRBD1 might be the D (5 bases). The length of the CDR3 is 12 residues. In germline, CDR1 is MNHEY, CDR2 SVGAGI. Trimming pared 2 bases from V and 14 bases from J, leaving 10 bases between. The chain's CDR3 is CASSYHTGALHF. CDR3 sequence (DNA): TGTGCCAGCAGTTACCACACAGGCGCCCTCCACTTT.

The gene calls are TRBV19 and TRBJ2-1; 14 bases line up with TRBD2. The CDR3 consists of 18 residues. Unmatched junction bases numbered 8, after V lost 5 bases and J lost 2 bases. Germline-derived CDR1 and CDR2 are LNHDA and SQIVND (reference sequence). The CDR3 DNA reads as TGTGCCAGTAGTTTGACTAGCGGGAGGGCTAGTCCCTACAATGAGCAGTTCTTC. Residues: CASSLTSGRASPYNEQFF.

This chain links TRBV3-1 (or the pseudogene TRBV3-2) with TRBJ2-2; D uncertain. The CDR3 covers 18 residues. Germline V CDR1 and CDR2: LGHDT, YNNKEL (reference sequence). V dropped 0 bases and J dropped 3 bases, with 17 bases sitting between them. The CDR3 nucleotides read TGTGCCAGCAGCCAAGACAGCACTACAATTCGGGACACCGGGGAGCTGTTTTTT. This codes for CASSQDSTTIRDTGELFF.

The table lists this clone with a few counts. The DNA for the CDR3 is TGCGCCAGCAGCTTAGACGGGTTAAGCTCCTACGAGCAGTACTTC. Amino acids: CASSLDGLSSYEQYF. The chain has TRBV5-1 and TRBJ2-7; D not resolved. The CDR3 covers 15 residues. Germline-derived CDR1 and CDR2 are SGHRS and YFSETQ. Trimming took off 2 bases at V and 0 bases at J, with 12 bases between the two ends.

The chain recombines TRBV2 with TRBJ2-7; 10 bases align to TRBD2. The V gene end was trimmed by 5 bases and the J gene end by 2 bases; junction bases not matched to a gene: 12. CDR3 size: 17 residues. The germline CDR1 and CDR2 sequences are SNHLY and FYNNEI. CDR3 DNA sequence: TGTGCCAGCAGTCCAAATCTTTCTAGCGGGAGCGCCTACGAGCAGTACTTC. Translation: CASSPNLSSGSAYEQYF.

The chain uses TRBV7-6 and TRBJ2-1, with unresolved D. Germline V lookup: CDR1 SGHVS, CDR2 FNYEAQ. Trimming took 2 bases from V and 0 from J, leaving 8 bases between them. The CDR3 has 15 amino acids. DNA of the CDR3: TGTGCCAGCAGCTTAATCGAGAGCTCCTACAATGAGCAGTTCTTC. Encoded protein: CASSLIESSYNEQFF.

This chain links TRBV4-1 with TRBJ1-1, with D hard to call. The CDR3 loop spans 12 amino acids. Germline assignment: CDR1 MGHRA and CDR2 YSYEKL. V lost 3 bases and J lost 8, with 10 bases in between. CDR3 residues: CASSQDGAEAFF. CDR3 DNA sequence: TGCGCCAGCAGCCAGGACGGTGCCGAAGCTTTCTTT.

This clone was seen just once. The V call is TRBV4-1, the J call TRBJ2-5; D unclear. The V end was cut by 4 bases, the J end by 4 bases, with 10 bases between. Looked up from germline, CDR1 is MGHRA and CDR2 is YSYEKL. The CDR3 is 13 amino acids. CDR3 DNA sequence: TGCGCCAGCAGCCGGGCTCCCGTAGAGACCCAGTACTTC. Translation gives CASSRAPVETQYF.

The chain uses TRBV6-6 and TRBJ2-1; D not certain. Trimming cost V 6 bases and J 7 bases, with 10 bases left between them. The germline CDR1 and CDR2 sequences are MNHNY and SVGAGI (reference sequence). The CDR3 totals 12 residues. In nucleotides, the CDR3 is TGTGCCAGCAGACCAGACTTAAATGAGCAGTTCTTC. Protein product: CASRPDLNEQFF.

The chain is built from TRBV18 and TRBJ2-4; D not resolved. The length of the CDR3 is 14 residues. Germline values: CDR1 KGHSH, CDR2 LQKENI. V lost 3 bases, J lost 0 bases, and 6 bases lay in between. For the CDR3, the DNA is TGTGCCAGCTCACCCCCCGAAGCCAAAAACATTCAGTACTTC. Translation gives CASSPPEAKNIQYF.

In nucleotides, the CDR3 is TGCGCCAGCAGCTACGGTAACACTGAAGCTTTCTTT. Translation: CASSYGNTEAFF. The chain recombines TRBV5-1 with TRBJ1-1; D remains unclear. There are 12 residues in the CDR3. CDR1 is SGHRS and CDR2 is YFSETQ in the germline V gene. Trimming shortened V by 3 bases and J by 2 bases, and 5 bases separated the two germline ends.

The chain links TRBV19 to TRBJ2-3; TRBD2 agrees at 11 bases. V dropped 6 bases and J dropped 2; count of bases not matched to a gene: 7. Germline assignment: CDR1 LNHDA and CDR2 SQIVND (reference sequence). CDR3 length equals 16 residues. The CDR3 sequence is CASRSGLAALTDTQYF. In DNA, the CDR3 is TGTGCCAGTAGATCGGGACTAGCGGCCCTCACAGATACGCAGTATTTT.

The chain is built from TRBV6-5 and TRBJ1-4, with no clear D. The CDR3 consists of 13 residues. In germline, CDR1 is MNHEY, CDR2 SVGAGI. Deletions cut 9 bases from V and 7 bases from J, with 15 bases between. CDR3 bases: TGTGCCAGACGGTCCGGGTTCTCTGAAAAACTGTTTTTT. Protein sequence: CARRSGFSEKLFF.

This rearrangement joins TRBV2 to TRBJ1-4; D may be TRBD1 (5 bases). This CDR3 has 15 amino acids. The V gene's germline CDR1 is SNHLY and CDR2 FYNNEI. V lost 7 bases and J 8 bases, leaving 20 bases between the germline ends. The CDR3 DNA follows: TGTGCCAGCAATGGGGCCCTAGCCCGGGGGGAAAAACTGTTTTTT. It translates to CASNGALARGEKLFF. Variable domain in full (rest from reference TRBV2 and TRBJ1-4): EPEVTQTPSHQVTQMGQEVILRCVPISNHLYFYWYRQILGQKVEFLVSFYNNEISEKSEIFDDQFSVERPDGSNFTLKIRSTKLEDSAMYFCASNGALARGEKLFFGSGTQLSVL.

This chain uses TRBV28 with TRBJ2-1; D not certain. V dropped 7 bases and J dropped 6 bases, with 10 bases sitting between them. There are 12 residues in the CDR3. Germline V gene data show CDR1 as MDHEN and CDR2 as SYDVKM. This CDR3 reads CASISFTNEQFF. The CDR3 DNA reads TGTGCCAGCATTTCGTTCACCAATGAGCAGTTCTTC.

The CDR3 sequence is CASSFRDRENQPQHF. CDR3 in DNA: TGCGCCAGCAGCTTCCGGGACAGGGAGAATCAGCCCCAGCATTTT. The chain has TRBV4-1 and TRBJ1-5; 9 bases align to TRBD1. V trimming: 5 bases; J trimming: 4 bases; junction bases outside the gene matches: 6. The CDR3 runs to 15 residues. Germline CDR1 MGHRA, CDR2 YSYEKL.

This clone has a single count. The CDR3 region has the DNA TGTGCCAGTAATTCCCCCACATCCGGCTCAGGGAACACTGAAGCTTTCTTT. This translates into CASNSPTSGSGNTEAFF. The chain carries TRBV19 and TRBJ1-1; D not certain. The V end was cut by 7 bases, the J end by 1 base, with 22 bases between. Germline V CDR1 and CDR2: LNHDA, SQIVND (reference sequence). The CDR3 covers 17 residues.

The chain recombines TRBV6-4 with TRBJ1-4, with unresolved D. The CDR3 sequence is 13 residues long. Germline CDR1 reads MRHNA; CDR2 reads SNTAGT. V shed 4 bases and J shed 7 bases, with 10 bases lying between them. The CDR3 DNA reads TGTGCCAGCAGTGTTGGGTTCGGTGAAAAACTGTTTTTT. It codes for CASSVGFGEKLFF.

The genes are TRBV9 and TRBJ2-7; possible D gene TRBD1, 5 bases. The V gene lost 0 bases and the J gene lost 2 bases, with 12 bases spanning the gap. The V gene's germline CDR1 is SGDLS and CDR2 YYNGEE. The CDR3 spans 15 residues. The CDR3 DNA is TGTGCCAGCAGCGTAGCCCCGACAGAGACCTACGAGCAGTACTTC. It specifies CASSVAPTETYEQYF.

The V and J genes are TRBV4-1 and TRBJ2-3; D possibly corresponds to TRBD2 (6 bases). In germline, CDR1 is MGHRA, CDR2 YSYEKL. The CDR3 runs to 20 residues. Trimming took off 0 bases at V and 5 bases at J, with 27 bases between the two ends. The CDR3 reads CASSQDPWQGSLRGGDTQYF. As DNA, the CDR3 is TGCGCCAGCAGCCAAGACCCGTGGCAGGGTTCGTTGCGGGGCGGAGATACGCAGTATTTT.

The V and J genes are TRBV11-2 and TRBJ1-1, with D perhaps matching TRBD1 (5 bases). V dropped 7 bases and J dropped 5 bases, with 23 bases sitting between them. This CDR3 comprises 16 residues. Germline V gives CDR1 SGHAT, CDR2 FQNNGV. The CDR3 here is CASTINGANPRTEAFF. The CDR3 nucleotides read TGTGCCAGCACCATCAACGGGGCCAACCCCAGAACTGAAGCTTTCTTT.

This clone appeared a single time. The chain has TRBV29-1 and TRBJ2-5; either TRBD1 or TRBD2 may supply D (6 bases each). Trimming cost V 5 bases and J 4 bases, with 11 bases left between them. There are 12 residues in the CDR3. Germline V gives CDR1 SQVTM, CDR2 ANQGSEA. The CDR3 loop is CSVTRGAETQYF. CDR3 bases: TGCAGCGTTACGAGGGGGGCAGAGACCCAGTACTTC.

The chain employs TRBV6-4 and TRBJ1-2; the D is unclear. Per the germline V gene, CDR1 is MRHNA and CDR2 is SNTAGT. Trimming pared 2 bases from V and 14 bases from J, leaving 12 bases between. The CDR3 consists of 11 residues. As DNA, the CDR3 is TGTGCCAGCAGTGACGGACTTGAGAGGACCTTC. Translating gives CASSDGLERTF.

The rearrangement links TRBV7-2 to TRBJ2-7; D is possibly TRBD1 (6 bases). This CDR3 region has 14 residues. Per the germline V gene, CDR1 is SGHTA and CDR2 is FQGNSA. V shed 5 bases and J shed 2 bases, with 13 bases lying between them. The CDR3 sequence is CASSTGTLTYEQYF. In nucleotides, the CDR3 is TGTGCCAGCAGCACCGGGACACTAACCTACGAGCAGTACTTC. The whole variable domain, filled in from reference TRBV7-2 and TRBJ2-7, reads GAGVSQSPSNKVTEKGKDVELRCDPISGHTALYWYRQSLGQGLEFLIYFQGNSAPDKSGLPSDRFSAERTGGSVSTLTIQRTQQEDSAVYLCASSTGTLTYEQYFGPGTRLTVT.